Listed below are T cell receptor beta chains from one sample, sequenced in a study of Graves' ophthalmopathy and Graves' hyperthyroidism. TCRdb re-derived calls from the multiplex PCR reads in MiXCR, one entry per CDR3 protein. The data hold roughly 380,000 distinct CDR3 sequences, with approximately 15% observed a single time. Sequencing was carried out using peripheral blood. The source is a woman younger than 30 with stable Graves' hyperthyroidism. CDR3s leave out the opening cysteine and the closing phenylalanine or tryptophan.

j_call v_call cdr3_aa
TRBJ1-1 TRBV20-1 SAPYTGQGGMAF
TRBJ2-2 TRBV5-1 ASSLLPSSGQGTGELF
TRBJ1-2 TRBV12-5 ASGDTYGYT
TRBJ2-7 TRBV9 ASSPTPGLDTYEQY
TRBJ1-1 TRBV27 ASSLARPIGGRLNTEAF
TRBJ1-2 TRBV6-1 ASREQGALDGYT
TRBJ1-1 TRBV20-1 SASVARGRVNTEAF
TRBJ1-6 TRBV20-1 SARPGRAARNSPLH
TRBJ1-1 TRBV5-1 ASSSREGATNTEAF
TRBJ1-2 TRBV5-1 ASHLGGEGNYGYT
TRBJ1-5 TRBV18 ASSPGYGDQPQH
TRBJ2-3 TRBV27 ASSLSGLREADTQY
TRBJ2-5 TRBV24-1 ATSRGAETQY
TRBJ2-7 TRBV28 ASSYIGTAIYEQY
TRBJ1-1 TRBV12-3/TRBV12-4 ASSLAGRGSASEAF
TRBJ2-2 TRBV11-3 ASSLSTGVSGELF
TRBJ1-2 TRBV4-3 ASSQENGNYGYT
TRBJ1-5 TRBV9 ASSVSGEGGQPQH
TRBJ2-7 TRBV12-3/TRBV12-4 ASSPRPYEQY
TRBJ1-1 TRBV29-1 SVRGVRDRSEAF
TRBJ1-2 TRBV19 ASSQGAGGYT
TRBJ1-6 TRBV18 ASSPSAGDPYSPLH
TRBJ2-5 TRBV2 ASSGMRAGQETQY
TRBJ2-5 TRBV11-2 ASRGNRGLETQY
TRBJ2-7 TRBV6-1 ASQTPQGYEQY
TRBJ2-2 TRBV6-2/TRBV6-3 ASNRGPAGELF
TRBJ1-2 TRBV19 ASSTRGYT
TRBJ2-2 TRBV11-1 ASSPYRGEITGELF
TRBJ1-3 TRBV29-1 SARTSSGNTIY
TRBJ1-5 TRBV25-1 ASSDPRTNRPQH
TRBJ2-7 TRBV20-1 SARVNYLPTDEQY
TRBJ2-7 TRBV11-2 ASSFGVDREFYEQY
TRBJ1-3 TRBV28 ASSSRGSGNTIY
TRBJ1-2 TRBV27 ASSFSWGTRDYGYT